This T cell receptor beta chain is from a study of blood T cell repertoires in COVID-19. Per germline, CDR1 MDHEN and CDR2 SYDVKM. CDR3 length: 17 residues. Trimming removed 4 bases from V and 1 base from J, with 19 bases in between. This clone showed up just once. Original methodology: Scientists estimated how many nucleated cells there were by amplifying reference gene primers. Generated by immunoSEQ multiplex PCR, the TCRdb table keeps only in-frame clones and is missing some. That table gives V, J and clone size, and the DNA gave D and trimming. The sample has 200,000 to 250,000 clones; around 85% are singletons. Assignments of participants to cohorts depended upon their own reported clinical history.

The receptor comes from a woman aged 45-59 years in a cohort exposed to, infected with or recovered from COVID-19 (not recorded which). The chain joins TRBV28 to TRBJ1-2, with D possibly being TRBD1 (6 bases). Sequenced material: PBMCs or T cells enriched from blood (not recorded which). The DNA of the CDR3 is TGTGCCAGCAGTTCATCAGGGGCCCAAAACCGTAACTATGGCTACACCTTC. Protein: CASSSSGAQNRNYGYTF.